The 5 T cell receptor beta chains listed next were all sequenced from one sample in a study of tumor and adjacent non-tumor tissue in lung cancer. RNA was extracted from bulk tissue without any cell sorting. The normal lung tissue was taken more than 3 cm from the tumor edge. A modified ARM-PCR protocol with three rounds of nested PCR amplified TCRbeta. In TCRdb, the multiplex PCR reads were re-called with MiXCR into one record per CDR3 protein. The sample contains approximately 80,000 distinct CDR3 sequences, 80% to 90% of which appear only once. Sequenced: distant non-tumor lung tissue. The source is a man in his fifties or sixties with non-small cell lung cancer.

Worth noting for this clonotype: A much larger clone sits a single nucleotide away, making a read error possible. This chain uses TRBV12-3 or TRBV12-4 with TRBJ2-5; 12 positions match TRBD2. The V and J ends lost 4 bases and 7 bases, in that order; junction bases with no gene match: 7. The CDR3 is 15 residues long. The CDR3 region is CASSSSGGALVTQYF. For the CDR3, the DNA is TGTGCCAGCAGTTCTAGCGGGGGGGCTTTAGTGACCCAGTACTTC.

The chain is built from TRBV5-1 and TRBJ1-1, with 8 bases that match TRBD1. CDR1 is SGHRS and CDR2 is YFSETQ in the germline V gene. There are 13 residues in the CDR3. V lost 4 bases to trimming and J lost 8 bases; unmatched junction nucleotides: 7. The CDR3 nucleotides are TGCGCCAGCAGCATAGGACAGGGAGGAGAAGCTTTCTTT. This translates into CASSIGQGGEAFF. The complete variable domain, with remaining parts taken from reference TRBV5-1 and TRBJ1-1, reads KAGVTQTPRYLIKTRGQQVTLSCSPISGHRSVSWYQQTPGQGLQFLFEYFSETQRNKGNFPGRFSGRQFSNSRSEMNVSTLELGDSALYLCASSIGQGGEAFFGQGTRLTVV.

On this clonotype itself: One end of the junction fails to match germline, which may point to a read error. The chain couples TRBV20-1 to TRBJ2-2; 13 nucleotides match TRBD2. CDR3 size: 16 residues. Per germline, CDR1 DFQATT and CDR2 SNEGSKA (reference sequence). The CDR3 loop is CGADGTSGANTGDLFF. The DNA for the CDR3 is TGCGGTGCTGACGGGACTAGCGGGGCAAACACCGGGGACCTGTTTTTT.

The CDR3 coding sequence is TGTGCCAGCAGCATAGTGACAGGGGCATACTACGAGCAGTACTTC. Amino acids: CASSIVTGAYYEQYF. The J gene is TRBJ2-7, the V gene TRBV11-3; 8 nucleotides match TRBD1. The V and J ends lost 5 bases and 3 bases, in that order; junction bases with no gene match: 9. The CDR3 loop spans 15 amino acids. The V gene's germline CDR1 is SGHNT and CDR2 YENEEA.

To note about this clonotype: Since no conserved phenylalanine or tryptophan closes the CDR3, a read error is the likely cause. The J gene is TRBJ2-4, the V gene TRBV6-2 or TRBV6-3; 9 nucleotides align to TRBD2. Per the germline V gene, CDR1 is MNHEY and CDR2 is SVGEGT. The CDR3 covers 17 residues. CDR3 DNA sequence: TGTACCAGCAGTTACGGGATAGCGGGAGATGCCAAAAACATTCAGTACTCC. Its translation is CTSSYGIAGDAKNIQYS.